The next 8 T cell receptor beta chains were all read from a single sample in a study of shared clonotypes between healthy human individuals. Clones were sequenced by immunoSEQ multiplex PCR, and TCRdb holds only the in-frame ones, with some missing. The sample contains approximately 940,000 clones, over 60% of which appear only once. Sequencing was done on a sample of memory CD4+ T cells sorted from blood. Subset described: CD45RA-negative fraction. The receptors derive from a man aged 18 to 35 in good health.

The rearrangement uses TRBV7-9 and TRBJ1-4; 8 nucleotides agree with TRBD1. Trimming at V came to 4 bases and at J to 4 bases, leaving 5 bases not matched to a gene. The CDR3 is made up of 15 amino acids. Germline V CDR1 and CDR2: SEHNR, FQNEAQ (reference sequence). The CDR3 sequence: CASSSAGGRNEKLFF. CDR3 sequence (DNA): TGTGCCAGCAGCTCCGCAGGGGGCCGTAATGAAAAACTGTTTTTT.

This sequence joins TRBV18 and TRBJ2-7; perhaps TRBD1 as D (7 bases). With 3 bases removed from V and 4 bases from J, the gap between germline ends came to 13 bases. This CDR3 comprises 14 residues. Germline V gene data show CDR1 as KGHSH and CDR2 as LQKENI. CDR3 amino acids: CASSPGGGRYEQYF. In DNA form, the CDR3 reads TGTGCCAGCTCACCTGGAGGGGGCAGGTACGAGCAGTACTTC. Filled out from reference TRBV18 and TRBJ2-7, the complete variable domain reads NAGVMQNPRHLVRRRGQEARLRCSPMKGHSHVYWYRQLPEEGLKFMVYLQKENIIDESGMPKERFSAEFPKEGPSILRIQQVVRGDSAAYFCASSPGGGRYEQYFGPGTRLTVT.

The chain links TRBV10-3 to TRBJ2-7; 7 bases map to TRBD2. The CDR3 consists of 14 residues. Germline V gene lookup returns CDR1 ENHRY and CDR2 SYGVKD. With 11 bases clipped from V and 0 bases from J, the junction kept 10 bases outside the gene matches. The chain's CDR3 is CASHTGTTSYEQYF. The CDR3 DNA sequence: TGTGCCTCCCACACGGGGACTACCTCCTACGAGCAGTACTTC.

Worth noting for this clone: This could be a read error, since a much larger clone is one nucleotide away. Other DNA sequences in this sample translate to the same CDR3. The rearrangement uses TRBV7-9 and TRBJ1-5; D gene unclear. CDR1 is SEHNR and CDR2 is FQNEAQ in the germline V gene (reference sequence). The V and J ends lost 1 base and 0 bases respectively, with 1 base between them. The CDR3 runs 13 residues. CDR3 region: CASSLDSNQPQHF. The CDR3 nucleotides are TGTGCCAGCAGCTTAGATAGCAATCAGCCCCAGCATTTT.

The chain uses TRBV6-1 and TRBJ2-3, with D unclear. From germline, CDR1 is MNHNS and CDR2 SASEGT. V was shortened by 8 bases and J by 1 base, with 13 bases between the two germline ends. The CDR3 has 14 residues. This CDR3 reads CASAIGGGTDTQYF. CDR3 nucleotide sequence: TGTGCCAGCGCCATCGGTGGTGGCACAGATACGCAGTATTTT.

This clone has a handful of counts. V usage is TRBV19 and J usage is TRBJ2-1, with D possibly matching TRBD1 (6 bases). This CDR3 comprises 15 residues. The ends were cut back, 3 bases at V and 3 bases at J, with 12 bases in the middle. Germline values: CDR1 LNHDA, CDR2 SQIVND (reference sequence). CDR3 sequence: CASSIGQGNYNEQFF. The CDR3 bases are TGTGCCAGTAGTATCGGGCAGGGGAACTACAATGAGCAGTTCTTC.

This chain uses TRBV7-9 with TRBJ2-5; D remains unclear. Trimming removed 5 bases at V and 4 bases at J, with 8 bases between. The CDR3 sequence is 12 residues long. Germline V gene data show CDR1 as SEHNR and CDR2 as FQNEAQ (reference sequence). DNA for the CDR3: TGTGCCAGCAGCATCCTCCGAGAGACCCAGTACTTC. Translation: CASSILRETQYF.

This clone came up many times. The same CDR3 also results from other DNA sequences found in this sample. This chain links TRBV30 with TRBJ1-2, with unresolved D. V was cut by 0 bases and J by 7 bases, with 6 bases left in between. CDR1 is GTSNPN, CDR2 SVGIG, per germline (reference sequence). This CDR3 contains 11 residues. The CDR3 is CAWSVMGGYTF. CDR3 sequence (DNA): TGTGCCTGGAGTGTAATGGGTGGCTACACCTTC.